This TCR beta chain derives from a study of beta chain features in type 1 diabetes. The V end was cut by 4 bases, the J end by 6 bases, with 17 bases between. Germline values: CDR1 SGDLS, CDR2 YYNGEE. CDR3 length: 14 amino acids. Since all of the isolated RNA was reverse transcribed, expressed TCRB transcripts were what got sequenced. Assay: immunoSEQ multiplex PCR; the TCRdb copy retains only in-frame clones and omits some. The table shows roughly 140,000 clones, with roughly 10% occurring only once. CD45RO/CCR7/CD25/CD127/CD95/CD27 sorting isolated CD4+ naive, central memory, regulatory and stem cell-like memory cells. The purity of all sorted populations exceeded 95%.

This receptor was obtained from a young man in good health. Specimen: central memory CD4+ T cells from blood. The chain uses TRBV9 and TRBJ2-7; D may correspond to TRBD1 or TRBD2 (7 bases each). CDR3: CASSTTGRAREQYF. The CDR3 region has the DNA TGTGCCAGCAGCACGACAGGGAGGGCTCGCGAGCAGTACTTC.